The text below deals with one T cell receptor (beta chain). Antigen: not known. These data come from a study of response to subunit inactivated influenza vaccine. Overall study results and limits: The authors suggested that every seasonal influenza vaccination recruits few new T cells.

Trimming removed 3 bases from V and 6 bases from J; junction bases left unmatched: 2. Per the germline V gene, CDR1 is SGHTA and CDR2 is FQGNSA. CDR3 length equals 12 residues. TCRdb itself ran the RT-PCR reads through MiXCR, one entry per CDR3 protein. The sample records hundreds of thousands of distinct CDR3 sequences, less than 15% being singletons. The sequencing here drew on PBMCs from blood, taken about 14 days before vaccination. The chain uses TRBV7-2 and TRBJ2-7; 7 bases are a match to TRBD1. The sequence came from a middle-aged man who received an inactivated influenza vaccine. The CDR3 DNA follows: TGTGCCAGCAGCTTCCCAGGGGGCGAGCAGTACTTC. It yields the protein CASSFPGGEQYF. Based on the CDR3 plus reference TRBV7-2 and TRBJ2-7, the full variable domain is GAGVSQSPSNKVTEKGKDVELRCDPISGHTALYWYRQSLGQGLEFLIYFQGNSAPDKSGLPSDRFSAERTGGSVSTLTIQRTQQEDSAVYLCASSFPGGEQYFGPGTRLTVT.